This T cell receptor beta chain was obtained from a study of graft-versus-host responses after intestinal transplantation (dated by TCRdb to about 2021). Regarding the complete study: Multivisceral, liver-intestinal, or isolated intestinal transplants were received by the recipients. Anti-thymocyte globulin induction was given to all recipients, followed by maintenance tacrolimus and steroids for 3 to 4 years. After intestinal transplantation, graft-versus-host and host-versus-graft alloreactive T cell clones in the graft, circulation and bone marrow were tracked using bulk TCR-beta CDR3 sequencing. To identify alloreactive clones, pre-transplant mixed lymphocyte reaction products were sequenced and then compared with unstimulated pre-transplant donor and recipient T cells. Of the roughly 26 intestinal transplant recipients enrolled in the cohort, one of whom was a retransplant, a few patients without pretransplant specimens were excluded. Donor T cell macrochimerism was defined as a peak of at least 4% donor T cells among recipient peripheral blood mononuclear cells. Rather than going through the commercial service, samples from three later patients were sequenced in-house on an Illumina MiSeq and processed with MiXCR.

Blood samples were collected up to 4 times in the first month after transplant and then at least monthly when available. The research as a whole found: In the allografts of patients with donor T cell macrochimerism, GvH to HvG T cell clonal ratios were high. Conclusions were limited by the relatively low number and heterogeneity of intestinal transplant patients. Early after transplant, declines in HvG clones were associated with peak levels of circulating GvH clones. GvH clones were detected in recipient bone marrow, and some appeared earlier in ileal mucosa or blood, consistent with an intestinal mucosal origin.

On this clone itself: Its antigen specificity is not known. It has no much larger one-base neighbor in the sample; base qualities were not kept.

The germline V gene yields SGDLS for CDR1 and YYNGEE for CDR2. V is cut by 3 bases and J by 5 bases, and the space between the germline ends is 19 bases. Spanning cysteine to phenylalanine, the CDR3 consists of 16 amino acids. Only CDR3 DNA remains: 48 bases, in frame from the first base. Receptor amplification or capture employed the immunoSEQ multiplex PCR assay. Adaptive Biotechnologies carried out high-throughput TCR-beta CDR3 sequencing of genomic DNA for most patients. As for the original processing: Adaptive's ImmunoSEQ software was the source of the TCR sequencing data for 15 to 20 patients, while a few other patients were processed with MiXCR and VDJtools. CDR3 nucleotide sequences shared by donor and recipient were removed because the origin of these sequences could not be assigned. To count as alloreactive, a clone needed at least 2-fold expansion over unstimulated cells and a minimum CFSE-low frequency of 0.002% (template counts) or 0.001% (read counts). Clones were considered mappable if detected in sequenced pre-transplant spleen, lymph node, or MLR CFSE-low populations of the donor or recipient. Cumulative frequency of alloreactive clones was calculated as a percentage of all sequences weighted by copy number. Not all clones reach the TCRdb copy of this immuneACCESS table, which keeps in-frame sequences only. Checked studies attribute under half of the gap to unresolved V genes and leave the rest unexplained. V and J calls plus clone size are reproduced from that table; the DNA served to infer D and trimming. The sample table lists about 29,000 clones, about 92% of them with a count of one. The biggest ten clones account for 0.65% to 0.8% of the sample.

Specimen: PBMCs, collected 66 days after intestinal transplant. The chain is assembled from TRBV9 and TRBJ2-3; the D segment cannot be called with confidence. This TCR came from a human patient who received an intestinal transplant, so some T cells may come from the graft donor. The DNA reads TGTGCCAGCAGCGCCCAAGGAAGGAGTCCTTTAGATACGCAGTATTTT. This sequence encodes CASSAQGRSPLDTQYF.